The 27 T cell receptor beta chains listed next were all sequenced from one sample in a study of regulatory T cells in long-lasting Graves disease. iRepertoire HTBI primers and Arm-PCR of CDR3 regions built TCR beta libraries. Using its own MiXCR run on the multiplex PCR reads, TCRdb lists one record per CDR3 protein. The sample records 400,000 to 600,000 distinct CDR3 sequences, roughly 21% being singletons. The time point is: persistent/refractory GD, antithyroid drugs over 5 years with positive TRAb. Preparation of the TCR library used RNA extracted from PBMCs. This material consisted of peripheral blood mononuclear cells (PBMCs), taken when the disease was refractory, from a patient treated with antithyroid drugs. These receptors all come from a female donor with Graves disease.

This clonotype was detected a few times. CDR3 region: CASSLVEGTGELFF. CDR3 DNA: TGTGCCAGCAGCTTAGTGGAGGGCACCGGGGAGCTGTTTTTT. The genes are TRBV7-2 and TRBJ2-2; perhaps TRBD2 as D (6 bases). CDR3 size: 14 residues. V was pared by 1 base and J by 4 bases, with 7 bases between. Germline CDR1 reads SGHTA; CDR2 reads FQGNSA.

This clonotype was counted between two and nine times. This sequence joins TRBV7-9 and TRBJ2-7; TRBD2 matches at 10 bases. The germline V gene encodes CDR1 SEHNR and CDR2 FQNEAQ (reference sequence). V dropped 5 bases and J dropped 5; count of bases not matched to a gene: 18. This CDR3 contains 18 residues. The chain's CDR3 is CASSHPSGLAAQRNEQYF. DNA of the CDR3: TGTGCCAGCAGCCACCCCTCCGGACTAGCGGCTCAGAGGAACGAGCAGTACTTC.

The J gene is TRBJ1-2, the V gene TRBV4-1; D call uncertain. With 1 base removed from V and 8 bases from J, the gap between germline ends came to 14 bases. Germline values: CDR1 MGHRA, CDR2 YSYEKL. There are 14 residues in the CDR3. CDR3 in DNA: TGCGCCAGCAGCCAAGTCCGTCGGAGGATGGGCTACACCTTC. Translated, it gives CASSQVRRRMGYTF.

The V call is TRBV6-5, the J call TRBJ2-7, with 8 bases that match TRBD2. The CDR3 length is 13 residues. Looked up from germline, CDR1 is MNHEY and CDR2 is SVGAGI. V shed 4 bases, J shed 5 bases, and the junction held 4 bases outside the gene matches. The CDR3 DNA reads TGTGCCAGCAGTTGGACTAGCAGCCACGAGCAGTACTTC. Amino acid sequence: CASSWTSSHEQYF.

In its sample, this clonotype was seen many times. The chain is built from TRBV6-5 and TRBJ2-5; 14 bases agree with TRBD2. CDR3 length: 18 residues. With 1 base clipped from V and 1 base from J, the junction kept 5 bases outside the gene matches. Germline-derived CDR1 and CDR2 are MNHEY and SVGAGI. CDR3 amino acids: CASSYWRLAGGTQETQYF. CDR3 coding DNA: TGTGCCAGCAGTTACTGGAGACTAGCGGGAGGGACCCAAGAGACCCAGTACTTC.

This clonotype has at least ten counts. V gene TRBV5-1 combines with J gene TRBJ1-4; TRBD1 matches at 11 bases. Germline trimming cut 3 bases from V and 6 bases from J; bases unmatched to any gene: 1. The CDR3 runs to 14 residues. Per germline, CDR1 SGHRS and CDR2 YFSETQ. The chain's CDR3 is CASSWTGGDEKLFF. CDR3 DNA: TGCGCCAGCAGCTGGACAGGGGGCGATGAAAAACTGTTTTTT.

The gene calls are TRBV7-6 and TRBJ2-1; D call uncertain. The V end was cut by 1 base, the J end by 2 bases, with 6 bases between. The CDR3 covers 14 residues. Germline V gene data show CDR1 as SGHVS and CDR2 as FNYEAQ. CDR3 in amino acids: CASSLVQPYNEQFF. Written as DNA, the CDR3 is TGTGCCAGCAGCTTAGTCCAACCCTACAATGAGCAGTTCTTC.

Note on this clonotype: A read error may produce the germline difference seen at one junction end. CDR3: CASSYRRGLMNTEASF. CDR3 in DNA: TGTGCCAGCAGTTACAGGAGGGGGCTCATGAACACTGAAGCTTCCTTT. V usage is TRBV28 and J usage is TRBJ1-1; 7 nucleotides align to TRBD1. The CDR3 runs to 16 residues. Germline CDR1 is MDHEN and CDR2 is SYDVKM. Full variable domain (rest looked up from reference TRBV28 and TRBJ1-1): DVKVTQSSRYLVKRTGEKVFLECVQDMDHENMFWYRQDPGLGLRLIYFSYDVKMKEKGDIPEGYSVSREKKERFSLILESASTNQTSMYLCASSYRRGLMNTEASFGQGTRLTVV.

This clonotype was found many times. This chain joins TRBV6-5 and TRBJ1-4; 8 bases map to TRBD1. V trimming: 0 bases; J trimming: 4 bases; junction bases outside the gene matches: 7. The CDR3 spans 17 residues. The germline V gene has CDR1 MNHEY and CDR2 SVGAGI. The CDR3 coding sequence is TGTGCCAGCAGTTACTCCTGGACAGGGTCTAATAATGAAAAACTGTTTTTT. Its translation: CASSYSWTGSNNEKLFF.

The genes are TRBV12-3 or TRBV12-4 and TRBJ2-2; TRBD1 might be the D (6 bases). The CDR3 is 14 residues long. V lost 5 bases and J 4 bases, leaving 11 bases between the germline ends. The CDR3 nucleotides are TGTGCCAGCAGTCTCTGGGACACCACCGGGGAGCTGTTTTTT. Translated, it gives CASSLWDTTGELFF.

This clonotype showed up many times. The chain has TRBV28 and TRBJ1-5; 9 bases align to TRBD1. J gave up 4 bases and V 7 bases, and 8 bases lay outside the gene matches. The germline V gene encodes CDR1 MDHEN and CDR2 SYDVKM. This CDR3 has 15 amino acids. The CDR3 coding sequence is TGTGCCAGCAATAAACAGGGGGCTAAAAATCAGCCCCAGCATTTT. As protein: CASNKQGAKNQPQHF.

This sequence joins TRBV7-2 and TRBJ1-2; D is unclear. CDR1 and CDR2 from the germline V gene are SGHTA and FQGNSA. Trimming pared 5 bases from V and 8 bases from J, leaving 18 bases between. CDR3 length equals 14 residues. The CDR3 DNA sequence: TGTGCCAGCAGCCCGGCGGTAGGGAAGTGGGGCTACACCTTC. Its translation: CASSPAVGKWGYTF.

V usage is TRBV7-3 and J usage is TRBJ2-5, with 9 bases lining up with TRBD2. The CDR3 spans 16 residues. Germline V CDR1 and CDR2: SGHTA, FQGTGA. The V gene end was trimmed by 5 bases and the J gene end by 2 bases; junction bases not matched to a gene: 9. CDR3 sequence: CASSRWGSGGQETQYF. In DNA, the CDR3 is TGTGCCAGCAGCAGGTGGGGTAGCGGGGGACAAGAGACCCAGTACTTC.

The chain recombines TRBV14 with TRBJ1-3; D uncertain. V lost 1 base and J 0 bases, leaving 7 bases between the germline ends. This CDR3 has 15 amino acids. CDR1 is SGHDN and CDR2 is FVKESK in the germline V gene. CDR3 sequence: CASSQVTASGNTIYF. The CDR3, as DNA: TGTGCCAGCAGCCAAGTTACAGCCTCTGGAAACACCATATATTTT. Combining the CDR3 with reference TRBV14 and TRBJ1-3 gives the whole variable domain EAGVTQFPSHSVIEKGQTVTLRCDPISGHDNLYWYRRVMGKEIKFLLHFVKESKQDESGMPNNRFLAERTGGTYSTLKVQPAELEDSGVYFCASSQVTASGNTIYFGEGSWLTVV.

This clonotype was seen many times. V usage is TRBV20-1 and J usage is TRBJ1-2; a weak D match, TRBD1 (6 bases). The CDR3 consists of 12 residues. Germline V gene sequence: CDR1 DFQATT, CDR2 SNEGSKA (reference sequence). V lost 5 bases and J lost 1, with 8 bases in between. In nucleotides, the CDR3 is TGCAGTGCTTACAGGGATAACTATGGCTACACCTTC. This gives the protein CSAYRDNYGYTF.

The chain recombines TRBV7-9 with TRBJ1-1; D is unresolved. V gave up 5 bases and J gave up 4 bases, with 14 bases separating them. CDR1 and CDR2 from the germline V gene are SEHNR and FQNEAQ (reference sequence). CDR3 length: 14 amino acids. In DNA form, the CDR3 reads TGTGCCAGCAGCCGCAACTGGGATATCACTGAAGCTTTCTTT. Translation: CASSRNWDITEAFF.

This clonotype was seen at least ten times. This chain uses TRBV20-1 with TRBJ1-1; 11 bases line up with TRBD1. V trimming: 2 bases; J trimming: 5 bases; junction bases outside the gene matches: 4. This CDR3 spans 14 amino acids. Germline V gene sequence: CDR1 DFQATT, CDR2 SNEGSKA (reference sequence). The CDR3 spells CSARRTGGFTEAFF. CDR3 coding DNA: TGCAGTGCTAGAAGGACAGGGGGCTTTACTGAAGCTTTCTTT.

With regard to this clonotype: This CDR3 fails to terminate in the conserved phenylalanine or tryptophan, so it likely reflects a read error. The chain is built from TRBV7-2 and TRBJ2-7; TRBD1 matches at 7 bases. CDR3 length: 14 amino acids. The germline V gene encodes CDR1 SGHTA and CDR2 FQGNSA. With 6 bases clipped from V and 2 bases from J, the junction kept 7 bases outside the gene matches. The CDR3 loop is CASSWGQGAYEQYS. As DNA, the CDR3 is TGTGCCAGCAGTTGGGGGCAGGGGGCCTACGAGCAGTACTCC.

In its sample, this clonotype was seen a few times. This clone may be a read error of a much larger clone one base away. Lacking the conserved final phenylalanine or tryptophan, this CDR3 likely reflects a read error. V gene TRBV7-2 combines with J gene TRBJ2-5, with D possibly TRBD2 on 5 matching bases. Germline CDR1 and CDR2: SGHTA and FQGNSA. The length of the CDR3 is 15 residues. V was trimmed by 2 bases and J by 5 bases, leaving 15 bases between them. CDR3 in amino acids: CASSLNGNEGETQYL. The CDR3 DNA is TGTGCCAGCAGCTTAAACGGCAACGAGGGCGAGACCCAGTACCTC.

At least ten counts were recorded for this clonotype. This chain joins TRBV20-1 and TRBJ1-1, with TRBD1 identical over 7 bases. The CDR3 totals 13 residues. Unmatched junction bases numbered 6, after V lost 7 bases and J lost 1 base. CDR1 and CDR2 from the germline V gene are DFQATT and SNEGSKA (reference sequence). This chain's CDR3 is CSGRGTENTEAFF. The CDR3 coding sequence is TGCAGTGGAAGGGGGACAGAGAACACTGAAGCTTTCTTT.

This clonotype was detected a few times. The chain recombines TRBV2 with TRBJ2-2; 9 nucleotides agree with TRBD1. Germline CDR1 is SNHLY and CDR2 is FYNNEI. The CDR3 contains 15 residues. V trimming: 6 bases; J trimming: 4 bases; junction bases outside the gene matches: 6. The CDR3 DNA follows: TGTGCCAGCAGGAGGGACAGGGAGGTCACCGGGGAGCTGTTTTTT. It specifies CASRRDREVTGELFF.

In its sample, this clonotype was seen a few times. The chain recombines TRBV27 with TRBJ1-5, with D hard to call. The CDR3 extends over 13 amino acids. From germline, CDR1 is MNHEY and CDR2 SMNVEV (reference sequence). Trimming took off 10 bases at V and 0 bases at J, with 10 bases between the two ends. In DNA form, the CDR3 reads TGTGCCACACGGACGTCTAGCAATCAGCCCCAGCATTTT. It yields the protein CATRTSSNQPQHF.

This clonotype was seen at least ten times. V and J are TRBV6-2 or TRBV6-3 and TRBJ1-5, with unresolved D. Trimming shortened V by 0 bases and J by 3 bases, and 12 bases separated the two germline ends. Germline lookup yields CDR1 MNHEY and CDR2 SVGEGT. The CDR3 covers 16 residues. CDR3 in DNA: TGTGCCAGCAGTTACTCGAAAGCATTCCCCAATCAGCCCCAGCATTTT. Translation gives CASSYSKAFPNQPQHF.

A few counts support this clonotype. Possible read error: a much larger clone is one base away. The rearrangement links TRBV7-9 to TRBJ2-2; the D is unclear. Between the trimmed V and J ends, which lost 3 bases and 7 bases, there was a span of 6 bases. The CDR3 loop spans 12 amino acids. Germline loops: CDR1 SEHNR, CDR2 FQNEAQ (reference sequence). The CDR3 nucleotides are TGTGCCAGCAGCTTTGGTATCGGGGAGCTGTTTTTT. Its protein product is CASSFGIGELFF.

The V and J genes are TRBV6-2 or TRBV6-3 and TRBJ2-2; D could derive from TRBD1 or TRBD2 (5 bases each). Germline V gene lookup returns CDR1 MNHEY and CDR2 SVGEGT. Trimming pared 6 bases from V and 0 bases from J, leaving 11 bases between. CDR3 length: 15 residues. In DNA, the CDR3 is TGTGCCAGCAGGAGGGACGGAACGAACACCGGGGAGCTGTTTTTT. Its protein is CASRRDGTNTGELFF.

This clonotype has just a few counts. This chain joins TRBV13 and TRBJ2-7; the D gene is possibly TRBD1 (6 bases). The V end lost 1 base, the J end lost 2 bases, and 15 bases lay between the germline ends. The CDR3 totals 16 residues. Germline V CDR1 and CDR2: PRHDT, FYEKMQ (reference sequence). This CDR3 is CASSLALGAKAYEQYF. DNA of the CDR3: TGTGCCAGCAGCTTAGCCCTGGGGGCGAAGGCCTACGAGCAGTACTTC.

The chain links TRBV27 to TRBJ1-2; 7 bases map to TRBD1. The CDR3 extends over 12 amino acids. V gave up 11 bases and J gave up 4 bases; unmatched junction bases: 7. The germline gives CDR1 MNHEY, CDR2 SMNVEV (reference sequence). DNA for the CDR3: TGTGCCGCCCCAGGGGGGAGCTATGGCTACACCTTC. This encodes CAAPGGSYGYTF.